This T cell receptor (beta chain) appears in the sequencing data of a study of T-cell reconstitution after alpha-beta-depleted transplantation in children. This CDR3 comprises 13 residues. Trimming pared 3 bases from V and 7 bases from J, leaving 12 bases between. The germline V gene encodes CDR1 DFQATT and CDR2 SNEGSKA (reference sequence). Preparing the TCRbeta library involved the use of unique molecular identifiers. TCRdb fed the PCR reads into MiXCR, producing one record per CDR3 protein. Of approximately 400,000 distinct CDR3 sequences in the sample, approximately 11% are singletons; the top ten hold approximately 5%.

V usage is TRBV20-1 and J usage is TRBJ2-2; D might be TRBD1 (6 bases). This sample comprised PBMCs from the stem cell graft donor, obtained from the stem cell graft. The TCR comes from a human donor who donated a stem cell graft to a child with acute myeloid leukemia. The CDR3 region is CSARVAGVGELFF. The CDR3 nucleotides are TGCAGTGCTAGGGTGGCAGGGGTCGGGGAGCTGTTTTTT.